Following are 30 T cell receptor beta chains from one sample sequenced in a study of graft-versus-host responses after intestinal transplantation. The repertoire was sequenced with immunoSEQ multiplex PCR; TCRdb's copy has only in-frame clones and lacks some. Of about 100,000 clones in the sample, roughly 87% are singletons; the top ten hold about 0.93%. Antigen specificity for these receptors is unknown. Sequenced material: unstimulated CD4+ T cells sorted from spleen or lymph node cells, taken before transplant. The receptors here all came from a human donor who was the organ donor for an intestinal transplant.

The rearrangement links TRBV5-6 to TRBJ1-3, with 7 bases fitting TRBD1. Germline CDR1 reads SGHDT; CDR2 reads YYEEEE. This CDR3 has 14 amino acids. With V trimmed by 0 bases and J by 4 bases, 1 base remained unmatched. The CDR3 here is CASSLVDRGNTIYF. For the CDR3, the DNA is TGTGCCAGCAGCTTGGTGGACAGGGGAAACACCATATATTTT.

The gene calls are TRBV30 and TRBJ1-4, with D unclear. Between the trimmed V and J ends, which lost 5 bases and 2 bases, there was a span of 9 bases. The V gene's germline CDR1 is GTSNPN and CDR2 SVGIG (reference sequence). This CDR3 contains 13 residues. The CDR3 reads CAWGRQTNEKLFF. Here the CDR3 DNA reads TGTGCCTGGGGACGGCAGACTAATGAAAAACTGTTTTTT.

This clone showed up just once. This rearrangement joins TRBV7-8 to TRBJ1-2, with TRBD1 identical over 12 bases. This CDR3 has 16 amino acids. The ends lost 0 bases at V and 8 bases at J; junction bases unmatched: 7. The germline V gene encodes CDR1 SGHVS and CDR2 FQNEAQ. The CDR3 protein is CASSLAGGQGARGYTF. CDR3 nucleotides: TGTGCCAGCAGCTTAGCGGGGGGACAGGGGGCGCGGGGCTACACCTTC.

J is TRBJ2-3 and V is TRBV7-2; 7 nucleotides line up with TRBD1. The CDR3 has 15 amino acids. The J segment lost 2 bases and the V segment lost 2 bases, leaving 4 bases of the junction unmatched. The germline V gene has CDR1 SGHTA and CDR2 FQGNSA. The CDR3 region has the DNA TGTGCCAGCAGCTTAAGAACAGGGGTCACAGATACGCAGTATTTT. Its translation: CASSLRTGVTDTQYF.

V and J are TRBV12-5 and TRBJ1-1; D not certain. V gave up 4 bases and J gave up 14 bases, with 17 bases separating them. CDR1 LGHNT and CDR2 FRNRAP come from the germline V gene. The CDR3 sequence is 12 residues long. The CDR3 loop is CASGSLDPPVFF. CDR3 DNA sequence: TGTGCTAGTGGTTCCCTGGACCCACCGGTGTTCTTT. Full variable domain (outside the CDR3, taken from reference TRBV12-5 and TRBJ1-1): DARVTQTPRHKVTEMGQEVTMRCQPILGHNTVFWYRQTMMQGLELLAYFRNRAPLDDSGMPKDRFSAEMPDATLATLKIQPSEPRDSAVYFCASGSLDPPVFFGQGTRLTVV.

The rearrangement joins TRBV28 to TRBJ1-2; no firm D call. Trimming removed 2 bases from V and 4 bases from J, with 11 bases in between. Germline CDR1 MDHEN, CDR2 SYDVKM. The CDR3 has 14 residues. The CDR3 here is CASSLEGSGYGYTF. CDR3 in DNA: TGTGCCAGCAGTTTAGAAGGATCTGGCTATGGCTACACCTTC.

The V call is TRBV19, the J call TRBJ1-2, with TRBD1 identical over 10 bases. The J segment lost 7 bases and the V segment lost 2 bases, leaving 10 bases of the junction unmatched. Germline loops: CDR1 LNHDA, CDR2 SQIVND (reference sequence). The CDR3 is 16 residues long. This CDR3 reads CASSIMIGTGDGGYTF. The CDR3 bases are TGTGCCAGTAGTATAATGATTGGGACAGGGGACGGTGGCTACACCTTC.

J is TRBJ1-5 and V is TRBV19; D is ambiguous. The CDR3 runs 13 residues. Deletions cut 6 bases from V and 3 bases from J, with 9 bases between. CDR1 is LNHDA and CDR2 is SQIVND in the germline V gene (reference sequence). CDR3 region: CASRTGVNQPQHF. For the CDR3, the DNA is TGTGCCAGTAGAACCGGGGTCAATCAGCCCCAGCATTTT.

V and J are TRBV12-5 and TRBJ2-1; a possible D gene is TRBD2 (5 bases). CDR1 is LGHNT and CDR2 is FRNRAP in the germline V gene. The V gene lost 4 bases and the J gene lost 8 bases, with 18 bases spanning the gap. There are 15 residues in the CDR3. CDR3 residues: CASGSDLRAAYEQFF. CDR3 DNA sequence: TGTGCTAGTGGTTCGGATTTGCGGGCGGCTTATGAGCAGTTCTTC.

This rearrangement joins TRBV7-2 to TRBJ1-2; D ambiguous. The germline V gene has CDR1 SGHTA and CDR2 FQGNSA. V gave up 1 base and J gave up 1 base, with 7 bases separating them. The CDR3 has 14 residues. The CDR3 DNA is TGTGCCAGCAGCTTAGAATACAGTAACTATGGCTACACCTTC. Its protein product is CASSLEYSNYGYTF.

This clone appeared once. The chain carries TRBV30 and TRBJ2-1; D gene uncertain. Germline V gene sequence: CDR1 GTSNPN, CDR2 SVGIG (reference sequence). V lost 5 bases to trimming and J lost 8 bases, with 19 bases between them. The CDR3 extends over 14 amino acids. CDR3 DNA: TGTGCCTGGTCGTGGAGTCAAGATTTGTATGAGCAGTTCTTC. It codes for CAWSWSQDLYEQFF.

The chain uses TRBV5-4 and TRBJ2-2, with TRBD1 matching over 7 bases. The germline gives CDR1 SGHNT, CDR2 YYREEE (reference sequence). The CDR3 is 16 amino acids. The V segment lost 3 bases and the J segment 7 bases; nucleotides outside the gene matches: 12. The CDR3 coding sequence is TGTGCCAGCAGCTCCCGACAGGGCCTCTTCAGCGGGGAGCTGTTTTTT. This codes for CASSSRQGLFSGELFF. The whole variable domain, remainder taken from reference TRBV5-4 and TRBJ2-2, is ETGVTQSPTHLIKTRGQQVTLRCSSQSGHNTVSWYQQALGQGPQFIFQYYREEENGRGNFPPRFSGLQFPNYSSELNVNALELDDSALYLCASSSRQGLFSGELFFGEGSRLTVL.

The V and J genes are TRBV30 and TRBJ1-5; no clear D. This CDR3 has 13 residues. Trimming left V 1 base short and J 5 bases short, with 9 bases between. Germline values: CDR1 GTSNPN, CDR2 SVGIG (reference sequence). This chain's CDR3 is CAWSARDHQPQHF. CDR3 nucleotide sequence: TGTGCCTGGAGTGCTAGAGATCATCAGCCCCAGCATTTT. Based on the CDR3 plus reference TRBV30 and TRBJ1-5, the full variable domain is SQTIHQWPATLVQPVGSPLSLECTVEGTSNPNLYWYRQAAGRGLQLLFYSVGIGQISSEVPQNLSASRPQDRQFILSSKKLLLSDSGFYLCAWSARDHQPQHFGDGTRLSIL.

V is TRBV4-1 and J is TRBJ1-5; D unclear. The CDR3 contains 17 residues. V was shortened by 0 bases and J by 7 bases, with 19 bases between the two germline ends. Germline values: CDR1 MGHRA, CDR2 YSYEKL. The chain's CDR3 is CASSQDVMSIPGQPQHF. For the CDR3, the DNA is TGCGCCAGCAGCCAAGATGTAATGAGCATTCCGGGGCAGCCCCAGCATTTT.

This clone has only a few counts. The gene calls are TRBV6-6 and TRBJ1-2; 9 bases align to TRBD1. Trimming at V came to 0 bases and at J to 4 bases, leaving 0 bases not matched to a gene. This CDR3 comprises 14 residues. Germline values: CDR1 MNHNY, CDR2 SVGAGI (reference sequence). The CDR3 is CASSYSQGAYGYTF. The CDR3 DNA follows: TGTGCCAGCAGTTACTCACAGGGGGCCTATGGCTACACCTTC.

The V and J genes are TRBV2 and TRBJ2-1; perhaps TRBD1 as D (7 bases). V lost 5 bases and J 11 bases, leaving 16 bases between the germline ends. CDR1 SNHLY and CDR2 FYNNEI come from the germline V gene. The CDR3 sequence is 13 residues long. CDR3 sequence reads: CASSPMTGRQQFF. The CDR3 DNA is TGTGCCAGCAGTCCAATGACAGGGAGGCAGCAGTTCTTC.

V and J are TRBV7-6 and TRBJ2-7, with TRBD1 matching over 8 bases. The germline gives CDR1 SGHVS, CDR2 FNYEAQ. J gave up 1 base and V 6 bases, and 5 bases lay outside the gene matches. The CDR3 covers 14 residues. CDR3 residues: CASSMTGESYEQYF. For the CDR3, the DNA is TGTGCCAGCAGTATGACAGGGGAATCCTACGAGCAGTACTTC.

The chain recombines TRBV11-2 with TRBJ1-2, with D hard to call. V was cut by 5 bases and J by 2 bases, with 12 bases left in between. The CDR3 runs to 14 residues. Germline CDR1 is SGHAT and CDR2 is FQNNGV. The CDR3: CASSKAPSNYGYTF. CDR3 nucleotide sequence: TGTGCCAGCAGCAAGGCGCCCTCCAACTATGGCTACACCTTC.

The rearrangement joins TRBV29-1 to TRBJ2-5; TRBD2 aligns across 7 bases. The germline gives CDR1 SQVTM, CDR2 ANQGSEA. The CDR3 contains 11 residues. J gave up 4 bases and V 4 bases, and 0 bases lay outside the gene matches. The CDR3 bases are TGCAGCGTTGGCGGGGGAGAGACCCAGTACTTC. This sequence encodes CSVGGGETQYF.

The CDR3 is CASSSPAGSGGRTDTQYF. DNA for the CDR3: TGTGCCAGCAGCTCCCCGGCGGGTAGCGGGGGGCGGACAGATACGCAGTATTTT. The rearrangement links TRBV5-4 to TRBJ2-3, with 10 bases that match TRBD2. The germline gives CDR1 SGHNT, CDR2 YYREEE (reference sequence). The CDR3 is made up of 18 amino acids. The J segment lost 3 bases and the V segment lost 3 bases, leaving 13 bases of the junction unmatched.

This rearrangement joins TRBV5-1 to TRBJ1-1; TRBD1 matches at 7 bases. The CDR3 length is 12 residues. Per the germline V gene, CDR1 is SGHRS and CDR2 is YFSETQ. The V segment lost 5 bases and the J segment 6 bases; nucleotides outside the gene matches: 4. The CDR3 sequence is CASRSTGPEAFF. The CDR3 DNA follows: TGCGCCAGCAGGTCGACAGGGCCTGAAGCTTTCTTT.

This chain uses TRBV28 with TRBJ1-3; D is unclear. V was pared by 2 bases and J by 2 bases, with 7 bases between. Germline V gene sequence: CDR1 MDHEN, CDR2 SYDVKM. This CDR3 has 14 residues. CDR3 in amino acids: CASSLIGPGNTIYF. CDR3 nucleotides: TGTGCCAGCAGTTTAATTGGACCTGGAAACACCATATATTTT. The full variable domain, in which reference TRBV28 and TRBJ1-3 provide the parts outside the CDR3, is DVKVTQSSRYLVKRTGEKVFLECVQDMDHENMFWYRQDPGLGLRLIYFSYDVKMKEKGDIPEGYSVSREKKERFSLILESASTNQTSMYLCASSLIGPGNTIYFGEGSWLTVV.

The chain uses TRBV6-4 and TRBJ1-2; 7 nucleotides align to TRBD1. The ends lost 6 bases at V and 2 bases at J; junction bases unmatched: 6. The CDR3 contains 14 residues. Germline loops: CDR1 MRHNA, CDR2 SNTAGT. CDR3 amino acids: CASSPGQQNYGYTF. CDR3 bases: TGTGCCAGCAGCCCGGGACAGCAAAACTATGGCTACACCTTC.

The chain joins TRBV9 to TRBJ1-2; tentatively, D is TRBD1 (5 bases). The CDR3 runs 13 residues. Trimming shortened V by 4 bases and J by 4 bases, and 11 bases separated the two germline ends. Germline V gives CDR1 SGDLS, CDR2 YYNGEE. CDR3 sequence (DNA): TGTGCCAGCAGCCCAACTCAGGGCTATGGCTACACCTTC. Translation gives CASSPTQGYGYTF.

The genes are TRBV2 and TRBJ1-1, with D maybe TRBD1 (5 bases). V gave up 6 bases and J gave up 0 bases, with 8 bases separating them. The CDR3 totals 13 residues. Germline CDR1 and CDR2: SNHLY and FYNNEI. CDR3 loop: CASRGGMNTEAFF. CDR3 bases: TGTGCCAGCAGGGGGGGGATGAACACTGAAGCTTTCTTT.

This chain joins TRBV9 and TRBJ1-1; the D gene is possibly TRBD1 (5 bases). CDR3 length: 13 residues. Germline CDR1 and CDR2: SGDLS and YYNGEE. V lost 2 bases and J lost 1, with 6 bases in between. The CDR3 region has the DNA TGTGCCAGCAGCGTGCAGGGGAACACTGAAGCTTTCTTT. Translated, it gives CASSVQGNTEAFF. Full variable domain (rest looked up from reference TRBV9 and TRBJ1-1): DSGVTQTPKHLITATGQRVTLRCSPRSGDLSVYWYQQSLDQGLQFLIQYYNGEERAKGNILERFSAQQFPDLHSELNLSSLELGDSALYFCASSVQGNTEAFFGQGTRLTVV.

The chain employs TRBV6-1 and TRBJ1-5; no definite D call. This CDR3 contains 14 residues. In germline, CDR1 is MNHNS, CDR2 SASEGT. V was shortened by 5 bases and J by 2 bases, with 10 bases between the two germline ends. The CDR3 DNA follows: TGTGCCAGCAGTAGAGGGTCGGGCAATCAGCCCCAGCATTTT. It encodes CASSRGSGNQPQHF.

The chain uses TRBV2 and TRBJ2-2, with 8 bases identical to TRBD1. The CDR3 is 15 residues long. The V gene's germline CDR1 is SNHLY and CDR2 FYNNEI. Germline trimming cut 7 bases from V and 2 bases from J; bases unmatched to any gene: 6. The CDR3 coding sequence is TGTGCCAGCATTTTAGACAGGGGTAACACCGGGGAGCTGTTTTTT. Translated, it gives CASILDRGNTGELFF.

V is TRBV9 and J is TRBJ1-5; TRBD1 matches 8 bases. This CDR3 has 15 residues. CDR1 is SGDLS and CDR2 is YYNGEE in the germline V gene. V lost 3 bases, J lost 6 bases, and 8 bases stayed unmatched. The CDR3 DNA follows: TGTGCCAGCAGCGGGACAGGGAGGTTAAGTCAGCCCCAGCATTTT. This encodes CASSGTGRLSQPQHF. The whole variable domain, filled in from reference TRBV9 and TRBJ1-5, reads DSGVTQTPKHLITATGQRVTLRCSPRSGDLSVYWYQQSLDQGLQFLIQYYNGEERAKGNILERFSAQQFPDLHSELNLSSLELGDSALYFCASSGTGRLSQPQHFGDGTRLSIL.

Concerning this clone itself: The sample holds other DNA sequences that translate to the same CDR3. The chain is built from TRBV6-1 and TRBJ2-1; D not resolved. The V end lost 0 bases, the J end lost 10 bases, and 7 bases lay between the germline ends. The CDR3 is 12 amino acids. CDR1 MNHNS and CDR2 SASEGT come from the germline V gene. CDR3 sequence (DNA): TGTGCCAGCAGTGAAGCGCCCGGCGAGCAGTTCTTC. This translates into CASSEAPGEQFF.